The clone carrying this TCR beta chain was recorded a few times. Its antigen is not identified. V trimming: 2 bases; J trimming: 5 bases; junction bases outside the gene matches: 9. Per germline, CDR1 SNHLY and CDR2 FYNNEI. This CDR3 region has 16 residues. The data belong to a study of cytomegalovirus exposure and HLA in healthy donors. Study findings and constraints: The study found most TCR sequences rare, yet found some public TCRs in many donors.

This table comes from immunoSEQ multiplex PCR, and its TCRdb copy is limited to in-frame clones, with some not included. The data show approximately 150,000 clones, roughly 80% seen once. The sequenced sample consisted of PBMCs. V and J are TRBV2 and TRBJ2-5; TRBD2 agrees at 9 bases. The sequence was obtained from a man in his thirties or forties in good health and CMV-seropositive. CDR3 coding DNA: TGTGCCAGCAGTGAATCGGGCGGGGGGGCATGGGAGACCCAGTACTTC. Translating gives CASSESGGGAWETQYF.